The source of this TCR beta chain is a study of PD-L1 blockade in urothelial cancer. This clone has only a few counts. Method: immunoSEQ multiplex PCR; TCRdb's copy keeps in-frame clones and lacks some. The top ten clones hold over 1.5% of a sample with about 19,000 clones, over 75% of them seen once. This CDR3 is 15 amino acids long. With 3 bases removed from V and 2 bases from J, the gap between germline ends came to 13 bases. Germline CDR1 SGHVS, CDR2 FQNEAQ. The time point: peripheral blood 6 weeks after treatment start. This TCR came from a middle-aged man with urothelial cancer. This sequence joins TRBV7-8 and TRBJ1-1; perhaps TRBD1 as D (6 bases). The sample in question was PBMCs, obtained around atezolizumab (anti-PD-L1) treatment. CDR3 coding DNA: TGTGCCAGCAGCTTCTTGGGGACAAAAAACACTGAAGCTTTCTTT. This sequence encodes CASSFLGTKNTEAFF.